This T cell receptor (beta chain) came from a study of CD8 T cells in ankylosing spondylitis. Germline CDR1 SGHTS, CDR2 YDEGEE. CDR3 length equals 17 residues. The V segment lost 2 bases and the J segment 2 bases; nucleotides outside the gene matches: 11. Study-level findings and limits: CD8+ cells made up the disease-linked clones, which were relatively rare in peripheral blood. Ankylosing spondylitis blood appeared to be characterized by a TCR beta motif of 8 or 9 highly homologous variants. Reportedly, disease-linked clones are significantly enriched in ankylosing spondylitis patients' matched synovial fluid.

A note on this clonotype: Its antigen is not known.

Preparation of TCR beta libraries was done by quantitative 5'-RACE with molecular barcodes. One entry per CDR3 protein results from TCRdb running MiXCR on the 5' RACE reads. Of around 430,000 distinct CDR3 sequences in the sample, 17% are singletons; the top ten hold over 0.9%. This sequence was found in a male donor with ankylosing spondylitis. The J gene is TRBJ2-5, the V gene TRBV5-8; 8 bases are shared with TRBD1. The source material was blood, either unsorted or a sorted T cell fraction (not recorded which). DNA for the CDR3: TGTGCCAGCAGCTTACCAGGACAGGGACAGGTTCAAGAGACCCAGTACTTC. As protein: CASSLPGQGQVQETQYF.